A single sample is the source of the 3 T cell receptor beta chains below, sequenced in a study of cytomegalovirus exposure and HLA in healthy donors. The study ran its PCR with 60 Vbeta and 13 Jbeta primers. Only in-frame clones appear in the TCRdb table, and some are missing; sequencing was by immunoSEQ multiplex PCR. The repertoire holds roughly 110,000 clones, with roughly two thirds as singletons. Source material: PBMCs. These receptors were taken from a man between 18 and 35 years old in good health and CMV-seropositive.

The V gene is TRBV27, the J gene TRBJ1-4; TRBD1 might be the D (5 bases). This CDR3 has 14 residues. The germline V gene encodes CDR1 MNHEY and CDR2 SMNVEV (reference sequence). V lost 1 base and J 3 bases, leaving 6 bases between the germline ends. In DNA, the CDR3 is TGTGCCAGCAGTTTATGGGGGGCTAATGAAAAACTGTTTTTT. Its protein is CASSLWGANEKLFF.

The chain combines TRBV7-7 with TRBJ2-1; 12 bases match TRBD2. The CDR3 sequence is 14 residues long. V lost 4 bases and J lost 10; bases outside the gene matches: 5. The germline V gene has CDR1 SSHAT and CDR2 FNYEAQ (reference sequence). CDR3 sequence: CASSSSGGAGEQFF. Here the CDR3 DNA reads TGTGCCAGCAGCTCTAGCGGGGGGGCAGGGGAGCAGTTCTTC. The whole variable domain, remainder taken from reference TRBV7-7 and TRBJ2-1, is GAGVSQSPRYKVTKRGQDVTLRCDPISSHATLYWYQQALGQGPEFLTYFNYEAQPDKSGLPSDRFSAERPEGSISTLTIQRTEQRDSAMYRCASSSSGGAGEQFFGPGTRLTVL.

This chain connects TRBV28 to TRBJ1-6; perhaps TRBD1 as D (6 bases). The CDR3 has 13 amino acids. The germline gives CDR1 MDHEN, CDR2 SYDVKM. Trimming removed 2 bases from V and 13 bases from J, with 12 bases in between. CDR3 bases: TGTGCCAGCAGTTTACCAGGGGTGGGGCCCCTCCACTTT. It yields the protein CASSLPGVGPLHF.